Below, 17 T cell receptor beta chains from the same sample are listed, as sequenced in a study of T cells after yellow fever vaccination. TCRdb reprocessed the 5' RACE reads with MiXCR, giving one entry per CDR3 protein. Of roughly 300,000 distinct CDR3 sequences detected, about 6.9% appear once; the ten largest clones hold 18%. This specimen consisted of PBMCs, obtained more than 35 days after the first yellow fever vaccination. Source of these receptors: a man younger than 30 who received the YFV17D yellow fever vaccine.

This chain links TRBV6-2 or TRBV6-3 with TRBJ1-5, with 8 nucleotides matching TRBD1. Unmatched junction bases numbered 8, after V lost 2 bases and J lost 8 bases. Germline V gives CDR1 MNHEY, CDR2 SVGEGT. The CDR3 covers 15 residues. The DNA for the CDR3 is TGTGCCAGCAGTTACAGGACAGGGCCTTTGGAGCCCCAGCATTTT. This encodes CASSYRTGPLEPQHF.

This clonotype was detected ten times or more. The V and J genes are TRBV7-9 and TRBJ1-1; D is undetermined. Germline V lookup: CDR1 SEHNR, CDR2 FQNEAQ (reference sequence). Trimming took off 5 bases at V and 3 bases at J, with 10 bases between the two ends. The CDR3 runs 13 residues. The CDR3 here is CASSLDGDTEAFF. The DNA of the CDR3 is TGTGCCAGCAGCCTGGACGGTGACACTGAAGCTTTCTTT.

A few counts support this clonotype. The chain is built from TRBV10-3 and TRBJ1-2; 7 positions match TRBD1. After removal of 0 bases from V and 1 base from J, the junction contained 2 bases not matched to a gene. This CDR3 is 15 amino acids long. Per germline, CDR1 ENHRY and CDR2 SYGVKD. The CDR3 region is CAISESGQDNYGYTF. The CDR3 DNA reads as TGTGCCATCAGTGAGTCCGGACAGGATAACTATGGCTACACCTTC.

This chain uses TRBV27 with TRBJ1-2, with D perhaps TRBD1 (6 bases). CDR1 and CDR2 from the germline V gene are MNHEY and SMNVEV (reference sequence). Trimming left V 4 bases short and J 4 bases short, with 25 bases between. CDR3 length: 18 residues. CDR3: CASSSPSAQGLRGYGYTF. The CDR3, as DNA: TGTGCCAGCAGTTCCCCCTCGGCACAGGGACTCAGGGGCTATGGCTACACCTTC.

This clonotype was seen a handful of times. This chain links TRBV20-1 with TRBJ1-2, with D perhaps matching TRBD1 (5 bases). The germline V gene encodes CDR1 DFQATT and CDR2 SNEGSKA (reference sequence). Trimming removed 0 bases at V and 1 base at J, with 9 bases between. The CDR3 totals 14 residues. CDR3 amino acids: CSARESGLNYGYTF. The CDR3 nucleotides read TGCAGTGCTAGAGAATCGGGACTTAACTATGGCTACACCTTC.

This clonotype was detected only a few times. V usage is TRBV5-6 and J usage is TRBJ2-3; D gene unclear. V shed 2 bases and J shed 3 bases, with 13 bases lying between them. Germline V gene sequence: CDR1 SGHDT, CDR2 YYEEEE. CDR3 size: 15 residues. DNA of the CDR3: TGTGCCAGCAGCTTTGACCCCGGGCGGACAGATACGCAGTATTTT. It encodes CASSFDPGRTDTQYF.

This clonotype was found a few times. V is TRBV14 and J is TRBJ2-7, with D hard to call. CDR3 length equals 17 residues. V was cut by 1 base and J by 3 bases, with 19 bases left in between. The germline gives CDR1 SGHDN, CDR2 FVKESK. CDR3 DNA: TGTGCCAGCAGCCAAGGTAGGGTTCTGCGGACCCTCTACGAGCAGTACGTC. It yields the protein CASSQGRVLRTLYEQYV.

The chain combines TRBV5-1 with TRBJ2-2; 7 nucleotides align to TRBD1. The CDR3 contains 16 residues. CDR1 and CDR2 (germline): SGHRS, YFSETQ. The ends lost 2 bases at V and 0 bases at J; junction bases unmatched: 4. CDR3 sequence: CASSLGQAANTGELFF. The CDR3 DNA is TGCGCCAGCAGCTTAGGACAGGCCGCGAACACCGGGGAGCTGTTTTTT.

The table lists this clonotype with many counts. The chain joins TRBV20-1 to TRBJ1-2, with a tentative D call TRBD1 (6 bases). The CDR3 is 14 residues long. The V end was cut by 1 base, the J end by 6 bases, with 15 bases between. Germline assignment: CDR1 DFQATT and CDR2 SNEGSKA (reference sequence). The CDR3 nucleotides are TGCAGTGCTAGAGCCGGGGGGGCAGGAGATGGCTACACCTTC. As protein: CSARAGGAGDGYTF.

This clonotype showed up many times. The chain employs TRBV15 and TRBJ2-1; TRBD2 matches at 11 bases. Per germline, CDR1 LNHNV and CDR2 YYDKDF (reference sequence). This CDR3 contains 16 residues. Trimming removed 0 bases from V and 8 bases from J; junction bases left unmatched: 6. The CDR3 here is CATSRDVAGGNDEQFF. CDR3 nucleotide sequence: TGTGCCACCAGCAGAGATGTAGCGGGGGGGAATGATGAGCAGTTCTTC. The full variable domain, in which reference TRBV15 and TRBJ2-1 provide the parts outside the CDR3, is DAMVIQNPRYQVTQFGKPVTLSCSQTLNHNVMYWYQQKSSQAPKLLFHYYDKDFNNEADTPDNFQSRRPNTSFCFLDIRSPGLGDTAMYLCATSRDVAGGNDEQFFGPGTRLTVL.

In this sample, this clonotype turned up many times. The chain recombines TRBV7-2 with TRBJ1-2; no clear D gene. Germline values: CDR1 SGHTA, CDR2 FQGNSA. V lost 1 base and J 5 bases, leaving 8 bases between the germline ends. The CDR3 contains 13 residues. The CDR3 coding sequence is TGTGCCAGCAGCTTAGGGTCTGAGTATGGCTACACCTTC. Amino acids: CASSLGSEYGYTF.

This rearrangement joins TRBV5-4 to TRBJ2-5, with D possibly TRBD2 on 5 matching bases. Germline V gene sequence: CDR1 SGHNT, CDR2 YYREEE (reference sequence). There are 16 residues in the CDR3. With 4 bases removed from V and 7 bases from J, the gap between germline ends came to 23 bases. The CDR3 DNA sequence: TGTGCCAGCAGCCGCGAAGGACTGTCGGTTAGCGTGACCCAGTACTTC. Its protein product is CASSREGLSVSVTQYF.

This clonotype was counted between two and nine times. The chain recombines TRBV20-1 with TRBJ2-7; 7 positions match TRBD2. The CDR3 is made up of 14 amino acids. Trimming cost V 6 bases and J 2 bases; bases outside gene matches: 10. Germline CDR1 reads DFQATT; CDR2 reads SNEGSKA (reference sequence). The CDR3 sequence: CSAFGGNAAYEQYF. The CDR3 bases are TGCAGTGCATTCGGGGGGAACGCTGCCTACGAGCAGTACTTC.

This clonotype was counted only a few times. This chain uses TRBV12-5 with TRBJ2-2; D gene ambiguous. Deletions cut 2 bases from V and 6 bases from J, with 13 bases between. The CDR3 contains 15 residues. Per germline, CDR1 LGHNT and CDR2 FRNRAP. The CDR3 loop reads CASGLLNDGAGELFF. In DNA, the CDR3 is TGTGCTAGTGGTTTGCTGAACGATGGGGCCGGGGAGCTGTTTTTT.

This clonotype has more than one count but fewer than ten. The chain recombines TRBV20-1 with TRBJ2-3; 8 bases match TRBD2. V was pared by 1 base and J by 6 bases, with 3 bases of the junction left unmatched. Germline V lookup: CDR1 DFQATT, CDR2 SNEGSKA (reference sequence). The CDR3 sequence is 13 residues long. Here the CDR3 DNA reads TGCAGTGCTAGAGCGGGGGGGAGGGATACGCAGTATTTT. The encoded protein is CSARAGGRDTQYF.

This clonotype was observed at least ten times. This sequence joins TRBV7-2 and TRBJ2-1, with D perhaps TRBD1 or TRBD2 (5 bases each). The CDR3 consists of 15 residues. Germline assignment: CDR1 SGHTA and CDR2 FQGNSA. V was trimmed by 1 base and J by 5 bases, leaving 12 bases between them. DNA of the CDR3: TGTGCCAGCAGCTTAGGGTGGGGGTCGAACAATGAGCAGTTCTTC. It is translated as CASSLGWGSNNEQFF.

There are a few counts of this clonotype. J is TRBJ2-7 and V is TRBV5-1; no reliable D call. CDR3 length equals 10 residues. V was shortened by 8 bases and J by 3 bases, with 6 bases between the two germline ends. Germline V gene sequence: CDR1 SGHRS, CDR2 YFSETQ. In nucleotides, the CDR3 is TGCGCCAGGATCAACTACGAGCAGTACGTC. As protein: CARINYEQYV.